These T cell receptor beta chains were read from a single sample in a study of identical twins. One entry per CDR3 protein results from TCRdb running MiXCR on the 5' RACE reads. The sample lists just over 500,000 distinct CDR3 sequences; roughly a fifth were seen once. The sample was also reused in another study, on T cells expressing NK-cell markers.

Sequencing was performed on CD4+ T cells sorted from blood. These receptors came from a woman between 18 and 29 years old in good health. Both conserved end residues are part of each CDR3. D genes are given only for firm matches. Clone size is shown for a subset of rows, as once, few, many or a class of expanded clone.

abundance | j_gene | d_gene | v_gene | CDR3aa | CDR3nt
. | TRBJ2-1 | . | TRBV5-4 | CASSLDPAAYNEQFF | TGTGCCAGCAGCTTGGACCCAGCGGCTTACAATGAGCAGTTCTTC
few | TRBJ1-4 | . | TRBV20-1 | CSAKAGAQRGEKLFF | TGCAGTGCAAAAGCCGGGGCACAGCGAGGTGAAAAACTGTTTTTT
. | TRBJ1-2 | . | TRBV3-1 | CASSQGPGTRSNYGYTF | TGTGCCAGCAGCCAGGGTCCAGGGACCAGGAGTAACTATGGCTACACCTTC
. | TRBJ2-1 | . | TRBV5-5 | CASSRRGVWEQFF | TGTGCCAGCAGCCGGAGGGGGGTCTGGGAGCAGTTCTTC
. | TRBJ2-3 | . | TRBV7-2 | CASSYRALSTDTQYF | TGTGCCAGCAGCTACAGGGCCCTAAGCACAGATACGCAGTATTTT
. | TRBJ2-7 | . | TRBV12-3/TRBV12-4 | CASSSGTNTYEQYF | TGTGCCAGCAGCTCCGGGACCAACACCTACGAGCAGTACTTC
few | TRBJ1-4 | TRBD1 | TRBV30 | CAWSVGTATNEKLFF | TGTGCCTGGAGTGTCGGGACAGCAACTAATGAAAAACTGTTTTTT
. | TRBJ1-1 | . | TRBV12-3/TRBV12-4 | CASRKDNTEAFF | TGTGCCAGCAGAAAGGATAACACTGAAGCTTTCTTT
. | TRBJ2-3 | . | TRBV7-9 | CAFLSLKGTQYF | TGTGCCTTCCTCAGCTTAAAGGGTACGCAGTATTTT
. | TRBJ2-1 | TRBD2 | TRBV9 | CASGGGLGSYNEQFF | TGTGCCAGCGGAGGGGGACTAGGATCCTACAATGAGCAGTTCTTC
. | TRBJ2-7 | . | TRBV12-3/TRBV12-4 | CASKVRGLSEQYF | TGTGCCAGCAAGGTCCGGGGGCTAAGCGAGCAGTACTTC
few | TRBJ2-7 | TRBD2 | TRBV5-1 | CASSLQSGGLYEQYF | TGCGCCAGCAGCTTGCAAAGCGGGGGACTCTACGAGCAGTACTTC
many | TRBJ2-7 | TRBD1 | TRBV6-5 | CASSYSDRGPYEQYF | TGTGCCAGCAGTTACTCGGACAGGGGGCCCTACGAGCAGTACTTC
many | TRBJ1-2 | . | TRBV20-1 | CSGRDSAYGYTF | TGCAGTGGCCGAGACAGTGCCTATGGCTACACCTTC
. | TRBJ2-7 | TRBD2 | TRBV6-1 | CASSRRGRGESSYEQYF | TGTGCCAGCAGCCGCCGGGGGCGGGGGGAGAGCTCCTACGAGCAGTACTTC
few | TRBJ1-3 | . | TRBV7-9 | CASSIRGPTGNTIYF | TGTGCCAGCAGCATCAGGGGTCCAACTGGAAACACCATATATTTT
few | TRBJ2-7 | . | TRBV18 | CASSQGPSPPGEQYF | TGTGCCAGCTCCCAGGGACCTTCCCCGCCGGGCGAGCAGTACTTC
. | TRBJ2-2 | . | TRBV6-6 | CASSSQGYGELFF | TGTGCCAGCAGTTCTCAGGGCTACGGGGAGCTGTTTTTT
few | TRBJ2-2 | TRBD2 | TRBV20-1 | CSAKYSGSTGELFF | TGCAGTGCTAAATATAGCGGGAGCACCGGGGAGCTGTTTTTT
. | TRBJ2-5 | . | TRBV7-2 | CASSPYGGNNRQETQYF | TGTGCCAGCAGCCCGTATGGGGGAAACAACCGCCAAGAGACCCAGTACTTC
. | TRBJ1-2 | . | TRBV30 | CAWSASGGYTF | TGTGCCTGGAGTGCCTCCGGTGGCTACACCTTC
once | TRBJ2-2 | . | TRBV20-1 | CSARWGIGNTGELFF | TGCAGTGCTAGATGGGGGATTGGAAACACCGGGGAGCTGTTTTTT
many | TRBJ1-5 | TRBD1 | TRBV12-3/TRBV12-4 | CASTAQGASNQPQHF | TGTGCCAGCACCGCACAGGGGGCGAGCAATCAGCCCCAGCATTTT
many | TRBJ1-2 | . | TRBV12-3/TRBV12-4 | CASSLGDRSYGYTF | TGTGCCAGCAGTTTAGGAGACCGAAGCTATGGCTACACCTTC
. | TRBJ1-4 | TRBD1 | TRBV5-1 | CASSYGQDNEKLFF | TGCGCCAGCAGCTATGGACAGGATAATGAAAAACTGTTTTTT
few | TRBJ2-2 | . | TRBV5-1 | CASSPPVQSGELFF | TGCGCCAGCAGCCCCCCGGTCCAGTCCGGGGAGCTGTTTTTT
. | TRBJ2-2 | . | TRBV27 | CASSFLLNPSRPGELFF | TGTGCCAGCAGTTTCCTTCTCAATCCGTCCAGGCCGGGGGAGCTGTTTTTT
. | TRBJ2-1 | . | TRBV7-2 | CASSPTRGNEQFF | TGTGCCAGCAGTCCCACTAGAGGCAATGAGCAGTTCTTC
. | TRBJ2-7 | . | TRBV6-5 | CASSYGSGDIYEQYF | TGTGCCAGCAGTTACGGCTCAGGGGACATATACGAGCAGTACTTC
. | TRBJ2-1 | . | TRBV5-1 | CASSLLRDEQFF | TGCGCCAGCAGCTTACTTAGGGATGAGCAGTTCTTC
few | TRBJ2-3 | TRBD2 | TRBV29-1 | CSVGRWAGGRADTQYF | TGCAGCGTTGGCCGTTGGGCGGGGGGCCGCGCAGATACGCAGTATTTT
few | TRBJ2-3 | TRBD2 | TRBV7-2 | CASSYWTSGGTDTQYF | TGTGCCAGCAGCTACTGGACTAGCGGAGGCACAGATACGCAGTATTTT
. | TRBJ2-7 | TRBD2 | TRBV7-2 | CASSMRTSGTYEQYF | TGTGCCAGCAGCATGAGGACTAGCGGGACCTACGAGCAGTACTTC